This T cell receptor beta chain stems from a study of blood T cells in healthy people across ages. Alongside a J-beta primer mix, a sample-barcoded 5' primer served in a second PCR lasting about 6 to 11 cycles. MiXCR, run by TCRdb on the 5' RACE reads, gives a single entry per CDR3 protein. The sample comprises about 1 million distinct CDR3 sequences, approximately 25% of which are singletons, and 0.75% rests with the top ten. V shed 4 bases and J shed 5 bases, with 20 bases lying between them. This CDR3 is built from 16 residues. Germline V gene data show CDR1 as LGHNA and CDR2 as YNFKEQ. This same sample was also taken into another study, of T cells of mothers and their children.

Sequences were obtained from blood. This TCR was sampled from a girl aged 2-15 years in good health. V gene TRBV4-2 combines with J gene TRBJ2-5; possibly TRBD1 for D (5 bases). The CDR3 coding sequence is TGTGCCAGCAGCCCAAGTTGGGGCCAATGGGGCGAGACCCAGTACTTC. This codes for CASSPSWGQWGETQYF.